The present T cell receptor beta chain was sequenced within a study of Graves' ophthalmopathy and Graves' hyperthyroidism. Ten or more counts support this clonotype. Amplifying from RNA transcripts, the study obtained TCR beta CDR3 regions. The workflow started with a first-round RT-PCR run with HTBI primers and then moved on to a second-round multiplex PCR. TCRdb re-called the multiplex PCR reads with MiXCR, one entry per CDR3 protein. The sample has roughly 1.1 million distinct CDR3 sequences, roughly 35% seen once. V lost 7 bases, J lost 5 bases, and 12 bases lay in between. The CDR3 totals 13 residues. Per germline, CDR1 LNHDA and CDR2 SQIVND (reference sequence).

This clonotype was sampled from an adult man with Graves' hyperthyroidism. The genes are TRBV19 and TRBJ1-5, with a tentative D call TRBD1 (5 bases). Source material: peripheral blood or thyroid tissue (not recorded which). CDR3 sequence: CASKDGTYQPQHF. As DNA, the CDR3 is TGTGCCAGTAAAGACGGGACGTATCAGCCCCAGCATTTT.